These T cell receptor beta chains were read from a single sample in a study of T cell repertoires in cytomegalovirus infection. Their specific antigens are unknown. A single record per CDR3 protein comes from TCRdb applying MiXCR to the reads. The sample yields under 130,000 distinct CDR3 sequences, 35% to 50% seen once. The starting material was CD8+ T cells from cultured PBMCs, obtained from culture after CMV antigen stimulation. The source of these receptors is a human donor in good health (CMV status not recorded). Some clones in this sample may be carry-over from other donors' samples. Both conserved end residues are part of each CDR3. The order of the fields is J gene, D gene, V gene, clone size, CDR3 DNA, CDR3 protein. A D gene is named only where the DNA matches it firmly. Part of the rows lack a size; the others show once, few, many or a class for expanded clones.

j_gene: TRBJ1-1
d_gene: TRBD1
v_gene: TRBV11-2
abundance: many
CDR3nt: TGTGCCAGCAGCCTAAGGACAGGGGGCACTGAAGCTTTCTTT
CDR3aa: CASSLRTGGTEAFF

j_gene: TRBJ2-1
d_gene: NA
v_gene: TRBV28
abundance: few
CDR3nt: TGTGCCAGCAGGTACAGGACCATCTCCTACAATGAGCAGTTCTTC
CDR3aa: CASRYRTISYNEQFF

j_gene: TRBJ2-1
d_gene: NA
v_gene: TRBV19
abundance: NA
CDR3nt: TGTGCCAGTAGTATTGGCGGGGACTCCTACAATGAGCAGTTCTTC
CDR3aa: CASSIGGDSYNEQFF

j_gene: TRBJ1-5
d_gene: NA
v_gene: TRBV2
abundance: NA
CDR3nt: TGTGCCAGCAGTGAATGGCGGGTAAGCAATCAGCCCCAGCATTTT
CDR3aa: CASSEWRVSNQPQHF

j_gene: TRBJ2-7
d_gene: NA
v_gene: TRBV7-2
abundance: NA
CDR3nt: TGTGCCAGCAGCTTAGCTCGGCGGGTCCCCTACGAGCAGTACTTC
CDR3aa: CASSLARRVPYEQYF

j_gene: TRBJ2-1
d_gene: NA
v_gene: TRBV5-6
abundance: NA
CDR3nt: TGTGCCAGCAGCTTGCGGGGGTCCTACAATGAGCAGTTCTTC
CDR3aa: CASSLRGSYNEQFF

j_gene: TRBJ1-4
d_gene: TRBD1
v_gene: TRBV12-3/TRBV12-4
abundance: few
CDR3nt: TGTGCCAGTAAGGGGGACAGCCCAATCAATGAAAAACTGTTTTTT
CDR3aa: CASKGDSPINEKLFF

j_gene: TRBJ2-7
d_gene: TRBD2
v_gene: TRBV2
abundance: once
CDR3nt: TGTGCCAGCAGAGGGACTACGACCTACGAGCAGTACTTC
CDR3aa: CASRGTTTYEQYF

j_gene: TRBJ1-4
d_gene: TRBD1
v_gene: TRBV4-1
abundance: NA
CDR3nt: TGCGCCAGCAGCCAAGAACAGGGGGAAGATGAAAAACTGTTTTTT
CDR3aa: CASSQEQGEDEKLFF

j_gene: TRBJ2-1
d_gene: TRBD2
v_gene: TRBV20-1
abundance: NA
CDR3nt: TGCAGTGCCGGTCCGGCGGGGGGGCCGGTCAATGAGCAGTTCTTC
CDR3aa: CSAGPAGGPVNEQFF

j_gene: TRBJ2-1
d_gene: NA
v_gene: TRBV7-2
abundance: many
CDR3nt: TGTGCCAGCAGCTTAGAGGCTAGGGCCCCCGGGAATGAGCAGTTCTTC
CDR3aa: CASSLEARAPGNEQFF

j_gene: TRBJ2-5
d_gene: TRBD1
v_gene: TRBV7-4
abundance: NA
CDR3nt: TGTGCCAGCAGCACGACAGGGGTAGATTGGTATGAGACCCAGTACTTC
CDR3aa: CASSTTGVDWYETQYF